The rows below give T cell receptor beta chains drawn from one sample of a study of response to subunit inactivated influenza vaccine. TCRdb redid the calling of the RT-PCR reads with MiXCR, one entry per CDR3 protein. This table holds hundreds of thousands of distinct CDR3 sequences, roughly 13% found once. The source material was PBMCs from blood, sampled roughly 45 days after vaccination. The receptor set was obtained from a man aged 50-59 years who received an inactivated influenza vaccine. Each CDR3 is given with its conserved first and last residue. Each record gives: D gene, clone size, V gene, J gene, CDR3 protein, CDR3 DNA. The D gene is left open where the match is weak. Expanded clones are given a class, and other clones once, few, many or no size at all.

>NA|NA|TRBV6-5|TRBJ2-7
CASSYSGRVVYEQYF
TGTGCCAGCAGTTACTCCGGACGGGTGGTTTACGAGCAGTACTTC
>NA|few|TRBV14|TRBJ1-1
CASSQDLGTEAFF
TGTGCCAGCAGCCAAGATCTTGGGACTGAAGCTTTCTTT
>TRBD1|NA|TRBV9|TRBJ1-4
CASSQTHRGDEKLFF
TGTGCCAGCAGCCAGACGCACAGGGGCGATGAAAAACTGTTTTTT
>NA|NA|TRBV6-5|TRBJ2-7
CASSYGISYEQYF
TGTGCCAGCAGTTACGGCATCTCCTACGAGCAGTACTTC
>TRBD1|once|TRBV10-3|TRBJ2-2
CATGQGARGGELFF
TGTGCCACCGGACAGGGGGCGCGAGGCGGGGAGCTGTTTTTT
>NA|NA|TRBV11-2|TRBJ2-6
CASSQGANVLTF
TGTGCCAGCAGCCAAGGGGCCAACGTCCTGACTTTC
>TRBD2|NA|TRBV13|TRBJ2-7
CASSRRGGSLAEQYF
TGTGCCAGCTCCCGACGGGGCGGGAGTTTGGCCGAGCAGTACTTC
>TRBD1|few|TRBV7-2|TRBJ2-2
CASSWTGLNTGELFF
TGTGCCAGCAGCTGGACAGGACTGAACACCGGGGAGCTGTTTTTT
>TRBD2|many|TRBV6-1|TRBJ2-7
CASSLGRGSYEQYF
TGTGCCAGCAGTCTAGGGAGGGGCTCCTACGAGCAGTACTTC
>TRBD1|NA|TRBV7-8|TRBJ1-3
CASSSPGQGRNTIYF
TGTGCCAGCAGCTCGCCGGGACAGGGGAGAAACACCATATATTTT
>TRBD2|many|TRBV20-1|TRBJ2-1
CSARVSGRGGRVWYNEQFF
TGCAGTGCTAGAGTTTCGGGAAGAGGCGGGAGGGTATGGTACAATGAGCAGTTCTTC
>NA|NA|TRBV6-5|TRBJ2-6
CASSYSGSGFSGANVLTF
TGTGCCAGCAGTTACTCGGGCTCGGGTTTCTCTGGGGCCAACGTCCTGACTTTC
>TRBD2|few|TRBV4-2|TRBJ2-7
CASSRGGGRGTYEQYF
TGTGCCAGCAGCCGCGGGGGAGGGAGAGGTACCTACGAGCAGTACTTC
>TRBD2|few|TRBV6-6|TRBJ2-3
CASSASGEDTQYF
TGTGCCAGCAGCGCTAGCGGGGAAGATACGCAGTATTTT
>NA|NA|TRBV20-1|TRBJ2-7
CSAPFSPTYEQYF
TGCAGTGCCCCCTTCTCCCCTACCTACGAGCAGTACTTC
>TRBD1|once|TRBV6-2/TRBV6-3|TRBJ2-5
CASAIRTGGASETQYF
TGTGCCAGCGCCATTAGGACAGGGGGCGCGTCTGAGACCCAGTACTTC
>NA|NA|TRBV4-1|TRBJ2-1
CASSQGADNEQFF
TGCGCCAGCAGCCAAGGGGCAGACAATGAGCAGTTCTTC
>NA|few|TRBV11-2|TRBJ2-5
CASTPMGRGQETQYF
TGTGCCAGCACCCCGATGGGTAGGGGCCAAGAGACCCAGTACTTC
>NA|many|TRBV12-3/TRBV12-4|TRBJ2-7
CASSLVGGISYEQYF
TGTGCCAGCAGTTTAGTAGGCGGGATCTCCTACGAGCAGTACTTC
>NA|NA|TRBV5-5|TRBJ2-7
CASSLPGAIATGQYF
TGTGCCAGCAGCTTGCCCGGGGCGATCGCTACCGGGCAGTACTTC
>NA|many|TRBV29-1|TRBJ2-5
CSVTMGRFNVETQYF
TGCAGCGTTACGATGGGAAGGTTTAACGTAGAGACCCAGTACTTC
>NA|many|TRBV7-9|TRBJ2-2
CASSFGGVNTGELFF
TGTGCCAGCAGCTTCGGGGGCGTGAACACCGGGGAGCTGTTTTTT
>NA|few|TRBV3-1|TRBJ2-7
CASSQTLSLNPYEQYF
TGTGCCAGCAGCCAAACGCTCAGTCTGAATCCCTACGAGCAGTACTTC
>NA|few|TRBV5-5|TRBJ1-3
CASSRLGGSGNTIYF
TGTGCCAGCAGCCGTTTGGGAGGGTCTGGAAACACCATATATTTT
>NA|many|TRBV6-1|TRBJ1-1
CASSPLLKSTEAFF
TGTGCCAGCAGTCCCCTTTTAAAGTCCACTGAAGCTTTCTTT
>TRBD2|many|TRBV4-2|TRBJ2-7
CASSQESAVGLARNRSYEQYF
TGTGCCAGCAGCCAAGAGTCTGCGGTGGGACTAGCGAGGAACCGCTCCTACGAGCAGTACTTC
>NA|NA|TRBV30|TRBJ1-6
CAWSVVGWDSPSPLHF
TGTGCCTGGAGTGTAGTTGGGTGGGACTCTCCTTCACCCCTCCACTTT
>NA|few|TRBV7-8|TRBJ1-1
CASSPGQGGGFF
TGTGCCAGCAGCCCCGGGCAGGGAGGGGGTTTCTTT
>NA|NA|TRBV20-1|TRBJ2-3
CSARPSSSGLATDTQYF
TGCAGTGCTAGGCCTTCCTCTTCAGGACTGGCCACAGATACGCAGTATTTT
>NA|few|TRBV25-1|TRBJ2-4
CASSAGTSPKNIQYF
TGTGCCAGCAGTGCAGGGACCAGCCCCAAAAACATTCAGTACTTC
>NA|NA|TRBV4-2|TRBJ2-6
CASSQELAGSGANVLTF
TGTGCCAGCAGCCAAGAGTTGGCAGGGTCTGGGGCCAACGTCCTGACTTTC
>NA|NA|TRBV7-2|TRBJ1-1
CASSLIGAKNTEAFF
TGTGCCAGCAGCTTAATAGGGGCGAAGAACACTGAAGCTTTCTTT
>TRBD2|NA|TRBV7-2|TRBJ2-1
CASSLRLAGPSYNEQFF
TGTGCCAGCAGCTTAAGACTAGCGGGCCCCTCATACAATGAGCAGTTCTTC
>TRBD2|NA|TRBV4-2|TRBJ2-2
CASSPPGLGKNQNTGELFF
TGTGCCAGCAGCCCTCCGGGACTAGGGAAAAATCAGAACACCGGGGAGCTGTTTTTT
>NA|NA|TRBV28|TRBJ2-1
CASSQDDLMSEQFF
TGTGCCAGCAGTCAAGATGACCTAATGTCGGAGCAGTTCTTC
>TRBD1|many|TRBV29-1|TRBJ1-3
CSVSMTGLGNTIYF
TGCAGCGTTTCCATGACAGGGCTAGGAAACACCATATATTTT
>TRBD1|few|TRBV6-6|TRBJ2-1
CASILTGTNEQFF
TGTGCCAGCATTCTGACAGGGACCAATGAGCAGTTCTTC
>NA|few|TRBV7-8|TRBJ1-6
CASTSVETSPLHF
TGTGCCAGCACCTCGGTGGAAACTTCACCCCTCCACTTT
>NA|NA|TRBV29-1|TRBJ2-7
CSISISVVATGVPYEQYF
TGCAGCATATCAATAAGCGTTGTCGCGACAGGTGTCCCCTACGAGCAGTACTTC
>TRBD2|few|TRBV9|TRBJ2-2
CASKRGPDTGELFF
TGTGCCAGCAAGCGGGGGCCGGACACCGGGGAGCTGTTTTTT
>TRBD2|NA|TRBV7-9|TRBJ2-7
CASSFGLAGGATYEQYF
TGTGCCAGCAGCTTTGGACTAGCGGGGGGCGCCACCTACGAGCAGTACTTC
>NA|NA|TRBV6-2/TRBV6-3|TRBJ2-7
CASSYRGSSSYEQYF
TGTGCCAGCAGTTATAGGGGAAGCTCGTCTTACGAGCAGTACTTC
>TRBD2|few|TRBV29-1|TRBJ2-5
CSVEWGGETQYF
TGCAGCGTTGAATGGGGGGGAGAGACCCAGTACTTC
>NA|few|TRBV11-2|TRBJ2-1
CASSLDLKGGEQFF
TGTGCCAGCAGCTTAGACCTAAAAGGCGGTGAGCAGTTCTTC
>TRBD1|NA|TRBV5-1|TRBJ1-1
CASSFGSPGQGFEAFF
TGCGCCAGCAGCTTTGGATCACCGGGACAGGGATTTGAAGCTTTCTTT
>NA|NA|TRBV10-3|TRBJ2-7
CAISGPEAYEQYF
TGTGCCATCAGTGGCCCGGAAGCCTACGAGCAGTACTTC
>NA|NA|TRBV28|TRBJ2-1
CASSRGTVYEQFF
TGTGCCAGCAGTCGAGGGACCGTGTATGAGCAGTTCTTC
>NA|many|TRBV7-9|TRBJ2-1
CASSSYRGNNEQFF
TGTGCCAGCAGCTCATACCGGGGTAACAATGAGCAGTTCTTC